Following are 10 T cell receptor beta chains from one sample sequenced in a study of T cells in Graves' hyperthyroidism and ophthalmopathy. There were TCR beta CDR3 regions amplified from RNA transcripts. In the first-round RT-PCR of the TCR CDR3, the HTBI primer set was used. TCRdb re-called the multiplex PCR reads through MiXCR, storing one row per CDR3 protein. Among 300,000 to 400,000 distinct CDR3 sequences listed, 18% were seen once. The sequenced sample consisted of blood. The receptors shown here come from a woman aged 50 to 60 with Graves' hyperthyroidism.

This sequence joins TRBV5-1 and TRBJ2-7; 11 positions agree with TRBD2. Germline V gene sequence: CDR1 SGHRS, CDR2 YFSETQ. V lost 1 base, J lost 6 bases, and 3 bases stayed unmatched. The CDR3 has 14 residues. CDR3 protein: CASSLNSGGVEQYV. CDR3 sequence (DNA): TGCGCCAGCAGCTTGAATAGCGGGGGGGTCGAGCAGTACGTC.

The CDR3 nucleotides are TGTGCCAGCAGCCAGGACAGATCCGAGCAGTACTTC. Protein: CASSQDRSEQYF. J is TRBJ2-7 and V is TRBV6-1, with a possible D match to TRBD1 (6 bases). CDR1 MNHNS and CDR2 SASEGT come from the germline V gene. This CDR3 is 12 amino acids long. V shed 6 bases and J shed 6 bases, with 12 bases lying between them.

This sequence joins TRBV6-1 and TRBJ1-4; D uncertain. The CDR3 spans 15 residues. Trimming stripped 5 bases from V and 7 bases from J, with 17 bases between. Germline V gives CDR1 MNHNS, CDR2 SASEGT. The CDR3 DNA reads TGTGCCAGCAGTCTTGAGGACGCTGGGAGTGAAAAACTGTTTTTT. It specifies CASSLEDAGSEKLFF.

This clonotype was counted between two and nine times. This chain joins TRBV5-1 and TRBJ2-5; the D call may be TRBD1 or TRBD2 (6 bases each). The CDR3 is made up of 16 amino acids. Germline assignment: CDR1 SGHRS and CDR2 YFSETQ. The germline V and J ends were trimmed by 1 base and 2 bases, with 15 bases remaining between them. CDR3 residues: CASSLTGANLQETQYF. CDR3 DNA sequence: TGCGCCAGCAGCTTGACGGGGGCCAACTTGCAAGAGACCCAGTACTTC.

This clonotype was detected a few times. J is TRBJ2-5 and V is TRBV7-2, with 9 bases identical to TRBD2. The germline V gene encodes CDR1 SGHTA and CDR2 FQGNSA. The CDR3 contains 15 residues. V shed 3 bases and J 1 base; nucleotides not matched to a gene: 3. The CDR3: CASSFLAGSQETQYF. CDR3 DNA sequence: TGTGCCAGCAGCTTCCTAGCGGGGTCCCAAGAGACCCAGTACTTC.

This clonotype was recorded at least ten times. This chain connects TRBV3-1 to TRBJ1-1; no clear D gene. Looked up from germline, CDR1 is LGHDT and CDR2 is YNNKEL (reference sequence). Trimming removed 1 base from V and 7 bases from J, with 13 bases in between. The CDR3 runs to 14 residues. The CDR3: CASSQGRRENEAFF. The CDR3 DNA is TGTGCCAGCAGCCAAGGCAGGCGGGAGAATGAAGCTTTCTTT. Supplemented by reference TRBV3-1 and TRBJ1-1, the full variable domain reads DTAVSQTPKYLVTQMGNDKSIKCEQNLGHDTMYWYKQDSKKFLKIMFSYNNKELIINETVPNRFSPKSPDKAHLNLHINSLELGDSAVYFCASSQGRRENEAFFGQGTRLTVV.

CDR3 nucleotides: TGCAGTGCTAGCCTGGGGTATAATCAGCCCCAGCATTTT. It specifies CSASLGYNQPQHF. J is TRBJ1-5 and V is TRBV20-1, with D unresolved. The V end was cut by 3 bases, the J end by 4 bases, with 10 bases between. From germline, CDR1 is DFQATT and CDR2 SNEGSKA (reference sequence). The CDR3 runs 13 residues.

The gene calls are TRBV20-1 and TRBJ2-7, with 9 bases that match TRBD1. The J segment lost 5 bases and the V segment lost 4 bases, leaving 9 bases of the junction unmatched. The CDR3 contains 14 residues. Germline loops: CDR1 DFQATT, CDR2 SNEGSKA (reference sequence). CDR3 residues: CSANPRDRVNEQYF. The CDR3 region has the DNA TGCAGTGCTAACCCCCGGGACAGGGTCAACGAGCAGTACTTC.

The chain employs TRBV27 and TRBJ1-4; the match to TRBD1 covers 8 bases. The J segment lost 8 bases and the V segment lost 1 base, leaving 0 bases of the junction unmatched. This CDR3 contains 13 residues. The germline V gene has CDR1 MNHEY and CDR2 SMNVEV (reference sequence). CDR3 sequence: CASSLYRGEKLFF. The CDR3 DNA is TGTGCCAGCAGTTTATACAGGGGGGAAAAACTGTTTTTT.

This clonotype came up a few times. V usage is TRBV14 and J usage is TRBJ2-2; D is undetermined. The germline gives CDR1 SGHDN, CDR2 FVKESK. The CDR3 runs 13 residues. V lost 1 base, J lost 5 bases, and 5 bases lay in between. CDR3: CASSQVWTGELFF. The CDR3 DNA follows: TGTGCCAGCAGCCAAGTTTGGACCGGGGAGCTGTTTTTT.